This T cell receptor beta chain was found in a study of shared clonotypes between healthy human individuals (dated by TCRdb to 2018 to 2020). Regarding the complete study: The cohort comprised two women and three men aged 18 to 49 years. Libraries were prepared and TCR repertoires were sequenced by different laboratories using diverse techniques, in order to increase sequencing depth and limit assay-specific biases. For each donor, three plates each were used for CD4 naive and CD4 memory, two plates were used for CD8 naive, and one plate was used for CD8 memory. Leukapheresis yielded between about 0.94 and 9.5 billion PBMCs per donor. To estimate repertoire size and how much clonotype sharing occurs between individuals, the study deeply sequenced the blood TCR repertoires of five healthy adults. Here is what the overall study found, with its caveats: The small number of donors limited the genetic and exposure-history diversity represented. Even with the large sequencing depth, rarefaction of the sorted-subset datasets indicated that sequencing was incomplete. Naive subsets generally had larger estimated clonotype richness than memory subsets did. Clonotypes shared by all four sorted-subset donors showed higher generation probabilities than non-shared clonotypes. When a handful of donors were compared, the shared fraction of clonotypes was approximately 5% for naive CD4, about 4% for naive CD8, 2.3% for memory CD4, and roughly 0.43% for memory CD8. Sampling was limited to blood, and TCR repertoires in tissue likely differ from TCR repertoires in blood. Pairwise subsampling led to the expectation that sequencing depth would affect the degree of clonotype sharing among donors.

Using the deep immunoSEQ assay, TCR CDR3 regions were amplified from genomic DNA by multiplex PCR. Extracted genomic DNA from each cell subset was distributed evenly across all wells of several immunoSEQ 96-well plates, and each plate was treated as a replicate. For sorted subsets, each replicate PCR was loaded with 200 to 250 ng genomic DNA, equivalent to 25,000 to 35,000 T cell genomes. Purified libraries were quantified with a Qubit 3.0 fluorometer, sized on a Bioanalyzer 2100, and re-quantified with the KAPA Library Quantification kit. Every immunoSEQ 96-well plate was sequenced on a separate single-read 150-cycle Illumina NextSeq 550 flow cell. As for how the authors treated the data: Because the immunoSEQ output held only junctional sequences and lacked quality scores, the filtering could not match the filtering applied to full-length reads. Sequences were annotated with PyIR, a Python wrapper for IgBLAST v1.9, and V/J genes and CDR3 were assigned using IMGT germline references. Reads were removed for weak V/J assignments (E-value above 1e-6), missing CDR3, stop codons, out-of-frame junctions, or ambiguous translated residues. V3J clonotypes were defined as sequences sharing the same inferred V gene, J gene, and CDR3 amino acid sequence. The percentage overlap between two repertoires was calculated by dividing the number of shared unique clonotypes by the size of the smaller repertoire. RTK rarefaction, the Chao1 estimator, and Recon v2.1 estimates of unobserved clonotypes were used to assess repertoire richness. Generation probabilities for all TCRbeta clonotypes obtained by the gDNA method from a few donors were computed using OLGA. TCRdb stores this immuneACCESS table with in-frame sequences only. Part of the clones is absent; in the studies checked, under half of the shortfall reflects unresolved V genes, and no reason is known for the rest. That table gives V, J and clone size, and the DNA gave D and trimming. A total of approximately 2.5 million clones appear in this sample, more than 80% of them only once. The top ten constitute about 0.13% of the sample.

The donors were healthy, HIV-negative adults with no recently reported acute infections or vaccinations. Only Caucasian adults living in Nashville, Tennessee, USA were represented among the donors. CD4+ T cells were enriched by magnetic negative selection; naive cells were then positively selected on CD45RA, and the negative fraction formed the memory subset. After blood collection by leukapheresis, PBMCs were isolated using Ficoll-Histopaque density gradient centrifugation and then cryopreserved in the vapor phase of liquid nitrogen. Analytical flow cytometry was used to check the purity and quantity of each magnetically sorted T cell population. Genomic DNA was isolated from every sorted fraction and measured by UV absorbance on a Nanodrop 2000c. Reading from cysteine to phenylalanine, the CDR3 counts 14 amino acids. The sequence is cut down to CDR3 DNA, 42 bases in frame from base 1. Here V drops 6 bases and J drops 3 bases, and the junction holds 4 bases not matched to any gene. CDR1 SNHLY and CDR2 FYNNEI were looked up in the germline V gene.

A note on this clone: Its antigen remains undetermined. Per-base quality was not reported, and no clone a single base away is much larger than it.

The TCR comes from a man between 18 and 35 years old in good health. This chain is built from TRBV2 and TRBJ1-1; TRBD1 aligns with 10 central bases. The specimen was naive CD4+ T cells sorted from blood. The cell subset or site label, as the study defines it: CD45RA+ positively selected. The CDR3 amino acid sequence is: CASRPGQGYTEAFF. The DNA sequence is given as TGTGCCAGCAGGCCGGGACAGGGGTACACTGAAGCTTTCTTT.